Presented here are 22 T cell receptor beta chains from one specimen sequenced in a study of memory CD4+ T cells and cytomegalovirus serostatus. Single viable CD3+CD4+CD8-CD45RO+ cells were sorted as the memory CD4+ T cells. Sequenced by immunoSEQ multiplex PCR; TCRdb stores in-frame clones only, minus some. Of approximately 40,000 clones in the sample, 75% to 85% were seen once. The specimen was memory CD4+ T cells from blood. The receptors were sampled from an adult in good health and CMV-seronegative.

This sequence joins TRBV5-1 and TRBJ2-1, with TRBD1 as a possible D gene (6 bases). The V and J ends lost 2 bases and 0 bases respectively, with 9 bases between them. The CDR3 extends over 15 amino acids. Germline lookup yields CDR1 SGHRS and CDR2 YFSETQ. For the CDR3, the DNA is TGCGCCAGCAGCTTAGGACAGAGCTCCTACAATGAGCAGTTCTTC. As protein: CASSLGQSSYNEQFF.

In DNA, the CDR3 is TGTGCCAGCAGCGAGGGGGGGACTAGCGGGAGGGCCAATGAGCAGTTCTTC. It yields the protein CASSEGGTSGRANEQFF. The chain employs TRBV9 and TRBJ2-1; TRBD2 aligns across 16 bases. The CDR3 runs to 17 residues. Germline values: CDR1 SGDLS, CDR2 YYNGEE. Germline trimming cut 3 bases from V and 6 bases from J; bases unmatched to any gene: 6.

This clone qualifies as medium-sized. V usage is TRBV4-2 and J usage is TRBJ1-1; D not certain. CDR1 and CDR2 from the germline V gene are LGHNA and YNFKEQ. Trimming pared 0 bases from V and 1 base from J, leaving 9 bases between. The CDR3 has 15 amino acids. The CDR3 region is CASSQDVLRNTEAFF. The CDR3 DNA sequence: TGTGCCAGCAGCCAAGATGTACTCCGGAACACTGAAGCTTTCTTT.

Judged by abundance, this clone is medium-sized (0.01 to 0.1%). The V gene is TRBV30, the J gene TRBJ1-4; 7 nucleotides align to TRBD1. The J segment lost 7 bases and the V segment lost 2 bases, leaving 10 bases of the junction unmatched. The CDR3 runs to 15 residues. The germline V gene encodes CDR1 GTSNPN and CDR2 SVGIG (reference sequence). CDR3 coding DNA: TGTGCCTGGAGTCCGAAAGCAGGGGGTAGTGAAAAACTGTTTTTT. Translation gives CAWSPKAGGSEKLFF.

The J gene is TRBJ2-7, the V gene TRBV6-1; 12 bases line up with TRBD2. The CDR3 loop spans 14 amino acids. Trimming removed 6 bases from V and 3 bases from J; junction bases left unmatched: 3. Per germline, CDR1 MNHNS and CDR2 SASEGT. CDR3 DNA sequence: TGTGCCAGCAGGAGACTAGCGGGAGACTACGAGCAGTACTTC. It codes for CASRRLAGDYEQYF.

This clone was detected once. V is TRBV10-3 and J is TRBJ2-3, with TRBD2 as a possible D gene (5 bases). From germline, CDR1 is ENHRY and CDR2 SYGVKD. The CDR3 loop spans 14 amino acids. The V gene lost 6 bases and the J gene lost 3 bases, with 13 bases spanning the gap. In DNA, the CDR3 is TGTGCCATCAGGGCGGGCCTGGCGACAGATACGCAGTATTTT. Its translation: CAIRAGLATDTQYF.

The V and J genes are TRBV12-2 and TRBJ1-1; the D call of TRBD1 is as the table states it, not checked on the DNA. TRBV12-2 is noted as a pseudogene. The CDR3 is 17 amino acids. The CDR3, as DNA: TGTGCAAGTCGCTACCCAACTCGGGACACCGAAAGCCGAGAAGCTTTCTTT. Its translation: CASRYPTRDTESREAFF.

The table lists this clone with a count of one. The rearrangement joins TRBV7-9 to TRBJ1-3, with D hard to call. The CDR3 is 17 amino acids. CDR1 and CDR2 (germline): SEHNR, FQNEAQ (reference sequence). Trimming stripped 6 bases from V and 0 bases from J, with 18 bases between. The CDR3 here is CASRSPAGVTSGNTIYF. CDR3 DNA sequence: TGTGCCAGCAGGTCCCCCGCGGGAGTTACCTCTGGAAACACCATATATTTT. The entire variable domain, with the rest obtained from reference TRBV7-9 and TRBJ1-3, is as follows: DTGVSQNPRHKITKRGQNVTFRCDPISEHNRLYWYRQTLGQGPEFLTYFQNEAQLEKSRLLSDRFSAERPKGSFSTLEIQRTEQGDSAMYLCASRSPAGVTSGNTIYFGEGSWLTVV.

The chain combines TRBV4-3 with TRBJ2-3; TRBD2 might be the D (6 bases). Germline V CDR1 and CDR2: LGHNA, YSLEER. There are 18 residues in the CDR3. Trimming removed 3 bases at V and 6 bases at J, with 25 bases between. The CDR3 DNA is TGCGCCAGCAGCCATTCTATAACCACTAACTCTGGGGGGGATACGCAGTATTTT. Translation: CASSHSITTNSGGDTQYF.

The genes are TRBV7-2 and TRBJ1-3; no firm D call. The CDR3 has 14 residues. The V gene lost 2 bases and the J gene lost 1 base, with 6 bases spanning the gap. From germline, CDR1 is SGHTA and CDR2 FQGNSA. The CDR3 nucleotides read TGTGCCAGCAGCTTACTACTATCTGGAAACACCATATATTTT. Amino acids: CASSLLLSGNTIYF.

V usage is TRBV7-2 and J usage is TRBJ1-1, with D hard to call. With 2 bases removed from V and 0 bases from J, the gap between germline ends came to 7 bases. Germline V lookup: CDR1 SGHTA, CDR2 FQGNSA. CDR3 length: 14 amino acids. In DNA form, the CDR3 reads TGTGCCAGCAGCTTATACAAAATGAACACTGAAGCTTTCTTT. It translates to CASSLYKMNTEAFF.

The chain employs TRBV4-3 and TRBJ1-5; perhaps TRBD1 as D (5 bases). The ends were cut back, 0 bases at V and 7 bases at J, with 10 bases in the middle. Germline V gene sequence: CDR1 LGHNA, CDR2 YSLEER. The CDR3 sequence is 14 residues long. CDR3 loop: CASSQDGRGQPQHF. CDR3 nucleotide sequence: TGCGCCAGCAGCCAAGATGGAAGGGGCCAGCCCCAGCATTTT.

V is TRBV10-3 and J is TRBJ2-2; 16 bases map to TRBD2. The CDR3 is 18 residues long. Germline CDR1 is ENHRY and CDR2 is SYGVKD. The J segment lost 0 bases and the V segment lost 8 bases, leaving 6 bases of the junction unmatched. CDR3 sequence: CAIPAGLAGGANTGELFF. CDR3 nucleotides: TGTGCCATCCCCGCGGGACTAGCGGGAGGGGCGAACACCGGGGAGCTGTTTTTT.

This clone was observed a handful of times. The chain uses TRBV4-3 and TRBJ2-2; 8 bases are a match to TRBD1. The CDR3 sequence is 15 residues long. With V trimmed by 4 bases and J by 3 bases, 4 bases remained unmatched. Germline-derived CDR1 and CDR2 are LGHNA and YSLEER. This CDR3 reads CASSPDRGHTGELFF. The CDR3 nucleotides are TGCGCCAGCAGCCCCGACAGGGGACACACCGGGGAGCTGTTTTTT.

This clone occurred once. The sample has other DNA sequences that encode this CDR3 too. The J gene is TRBJ1-2, the V gene TRBV28; no firm D call. Trimming left V 6 bases short and J 4 bases short, with 9 bases between. Per germline, CDR1 MDHEN and CDR2 SYDVKM. The CDR3 has 12 residues. CDR3 region: CASSLLGYGYTF. DNA for the CDR3: TGTGCCAGCAGCCTTCTAGGCTATGGCTACACCTTC.

This rearrangement joins TRBV27 to TRBJ1-1; no definite D call. The CDR3 extends over 13 amino acids. Germline lookup yields CDR1 MNHEY and CDR2 SMNVEV (reference sequence). V was clipped by 6 bases and J by 2 bases, with 10 bases between them. The CDR3 DNA follows: TGTGCCAGCAGCCAAAGAACCAACACTGAAGCTTTCTTT. It codes for CASSQRTNTEAFF.

The CDR3 spells CASSLGGRASLLQFF. The CDR3 DNA is TGTGCCAGCAGCTTGGGCGGGAGGGCCTCCTTGCTGCAGTTCTTC. The J gene is TRBJ2-1, the V gene TRBV11-1, with TRBD2 matching over 9 bases. V shed 3 bases, J shed 12 bases, and the junction held 12 bases outside the gene matches. CDR3 size: 15 residues. Germline V gives CDR1 SGHAT, CDR2 FQDESV (reference sequence).

The rearrangement links TRBV4-3 to TRBJ2-7; TRBD1 matches at 7 bases. CDR3 length equals 12 residues. With V trimmed by 4 bases and J by 6 bases, 3 bases remained unmatched. The germline V gene encodes CDR1 LGHNA and CDR2 YSLEER. The CDR3 loop is CASSLHRGEQYF. In nucleotides, the CDR3 is TGCGCCAGCAGCCTCCACAGGGGCGAGCAGTACTTC.

The gene calls are TRBV4-2 and TRBJ1-2; TRBD1 aligns across 7 bases. V was clipped by 6 bases and J by 7 bases; unmatched bases: 11. The CDR3 covers 14 residues. In germline, CDR1 is LGHNA, CDR2 YNFKEQ. CDR3 DNA: TGTGCCAGCAGTCCCACAGACAGACAGGGTGGCTACACCTTC. Translated, it gives CASSPTDRQGGYTF.

The gene calls are TRBV10-3 and TRBJ2-5; 9 bases are a match to TRBD1. The trim removed 6 bases at V and 5 bases at J, leaving 4 bases unmatched. The CDR3 covers 13 residues. The germline gives CDR1 ENHRY, CDR2 SYGVKD. The chain's CDR3 is CAISQGTGETQYF. CDR3 DNA: TGTGCCATCAGCCAGGGGACAGGGGAGACCCAGTACTTC.

The chain carries TRBV6-5 and TRBJ2-5; D is unresolved. Trimming took off 6 bases at V and 0 bases at J, with 11 bases between the two ends. CDR3 length: 14 residues. Germline V CDR1 and CDR2: MNHEY, SVGAGI. The CDR3, as DNA: TGTGCCAGCAGCCCTGGGCAGGACCAAGAGACCCAGTACTTC. Translated, it gives CASSPGQDQETQYF.

The chain recombines TRBV28 with TRBJ1-4, with a tentative D call TRBD1 (5 bases). The V gene's germline CDR1 is MDHEN and CDR2 SYDVKM. Trimming cost V 7 bases and J 0 bases, with 12 bases left between them. The CDR3 loop spans 15 amino acids. The CDR3, as DNA: TGTGCCAGCACAGTGGGGGGGGCAACTAATGAAAAACTGTTTTTT. It codes for CASTVGGATNEKLFF.